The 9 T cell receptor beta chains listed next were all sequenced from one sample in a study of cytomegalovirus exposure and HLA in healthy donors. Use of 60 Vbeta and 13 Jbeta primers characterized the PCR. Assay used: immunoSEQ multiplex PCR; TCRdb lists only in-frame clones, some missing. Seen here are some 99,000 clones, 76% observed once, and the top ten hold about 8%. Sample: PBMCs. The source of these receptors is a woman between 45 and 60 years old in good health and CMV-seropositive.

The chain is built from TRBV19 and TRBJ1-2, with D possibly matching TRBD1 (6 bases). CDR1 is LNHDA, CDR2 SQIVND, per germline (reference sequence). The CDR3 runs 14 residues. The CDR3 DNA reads TGTGCAGTGGCGAATCGAGGGGGGGCCTATGGCTACACCTTC. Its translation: CAVANRGGAYGYTF.

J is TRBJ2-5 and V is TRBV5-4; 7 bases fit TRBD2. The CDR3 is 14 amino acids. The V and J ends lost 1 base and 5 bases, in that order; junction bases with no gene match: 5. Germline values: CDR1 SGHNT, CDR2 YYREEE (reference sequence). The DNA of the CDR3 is TGTGCCAGCAGCTTGTTGGGGGAGGGGGAGACCCAGTACTTC. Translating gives CASSLLGEGETQYF.

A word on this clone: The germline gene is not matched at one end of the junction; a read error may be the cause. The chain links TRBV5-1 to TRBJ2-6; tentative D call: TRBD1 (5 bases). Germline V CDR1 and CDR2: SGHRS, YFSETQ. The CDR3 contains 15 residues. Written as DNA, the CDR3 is TGCGCCAGCAGCCAGGACGGCTCTGGGGCCAACGGCCTGACTTTC. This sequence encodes CASSQDGSGANGLTF.

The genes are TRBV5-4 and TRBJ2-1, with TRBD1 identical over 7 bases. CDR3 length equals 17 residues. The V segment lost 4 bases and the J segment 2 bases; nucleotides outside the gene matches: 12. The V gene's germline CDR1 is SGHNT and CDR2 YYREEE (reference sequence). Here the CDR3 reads CASSAKGGSYPYNEQFF. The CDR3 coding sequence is TGTGCCAGCAGCGCAAAAGGGGGCAGCTACCCCTACAATGAGCAGTTCTTC.

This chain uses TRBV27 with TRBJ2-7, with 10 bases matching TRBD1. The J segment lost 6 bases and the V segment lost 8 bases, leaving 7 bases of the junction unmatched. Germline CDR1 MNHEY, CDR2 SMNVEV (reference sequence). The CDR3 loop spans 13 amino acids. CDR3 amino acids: CASARGTGAEQYF. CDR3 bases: TGTGCCAGCGCCCGGGGGACAGGGGCCGAGCAGTACTTC.

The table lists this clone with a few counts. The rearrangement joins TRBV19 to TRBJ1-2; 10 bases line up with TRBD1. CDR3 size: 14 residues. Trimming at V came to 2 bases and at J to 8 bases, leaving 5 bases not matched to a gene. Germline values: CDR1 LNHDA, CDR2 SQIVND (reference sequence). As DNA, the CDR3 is TGTGCCAGTAGTATAAGACAGGGGGCACAGGGCTACACCTTC. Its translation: CASSIRQGAQGYTF.

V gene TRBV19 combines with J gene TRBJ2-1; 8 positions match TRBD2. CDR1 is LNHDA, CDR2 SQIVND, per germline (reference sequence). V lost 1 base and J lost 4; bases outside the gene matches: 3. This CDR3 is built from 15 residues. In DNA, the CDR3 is TGTGCCAGTAGTATAGGGACTAGCAGGTACAATGAGCAGTTCTTC. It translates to CASSIGTSRYNEQFF.

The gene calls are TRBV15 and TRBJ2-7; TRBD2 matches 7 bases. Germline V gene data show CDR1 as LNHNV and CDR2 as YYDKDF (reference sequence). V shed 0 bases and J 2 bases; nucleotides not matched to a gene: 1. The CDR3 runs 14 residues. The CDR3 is CATSREGTTYEQYF. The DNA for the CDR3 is TGTGCCACCAGCAGAGAGGGGACTACCTACGAGCAGTACTTC.

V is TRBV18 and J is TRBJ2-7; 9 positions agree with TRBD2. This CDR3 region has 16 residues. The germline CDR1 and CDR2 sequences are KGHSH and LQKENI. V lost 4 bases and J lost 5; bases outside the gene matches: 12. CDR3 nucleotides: TGTGCCAGCTCACTGCAAGAGGCTAGCGGGATCGACGAGCAGTACTTC. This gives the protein CASSLQEASGIDEQYF.